These T cell receptor beta chains were read from a single sample in a study of blood T cell repertoires in COVID-19. Repertoires were generated with immunoSEQ multiplex PCR, while TCRdb's copy carries only in-frame clones and drops some. Of fewer than 100,000 clones in the sample, 70% to 90% were seen once. The material sequenced was peripheral blood. These receptors originate from an elderly man in a cohort sampled during active COVID-19. The CDR3 runs from the conserved cysteine through the conserved F or W. The D gene is left open where the match is weak. Rows give clone size only sometimes, using once, few, many, or a class for an expanded clone.

abundance | j_gene | v_gene | d_gene | CDR3aa | CDR3nt
NA | TRBJ1-3 | TRBV5-1 | TRBD1 | CASSPDRGSGNTIYF | TGCGCCAGCAGCCCGGACAGGGGCTCTGGAAACACCATATATTTT
NA | TRBJ2-1 | TRBV7-9 | NA | CASSVGLNEQFF | TGTGCCAGCAGCGTCGGGTTAAATGAGCAGTTCTTC
few | TRBJ1-2 | TRBV18 | NA | CASSLQGLWLSTF | TGTGCCAGCTCATTGCAGGGATTATGGCTTTCCACCTTC
NA | TRBJ2-7 | TRBV5-1 | TRBD1 | CASSTGQRSYEQYF | TGCGCCAGCAGCACGGGACAGCGCTCCTACGAGCAGTACTTC
NA | TRBJ1-5 | TRBV7-2 | NA | CASSGTGGAGNQPQHF | TGTGCCAGCAGCGGGACGGGGGGCGCAGGCAATCAGCCCCAGCATTTT
NA | TRBJ1-5 | TRBV19 | NA | CASSFLEGQHF | TGTGCCAGTAGTTTCCTCGAGGGCCAGCATTTT
NA | TRBJ1-1 | TRBV10-3 | NA | CAISADRNTEAFF | TGTGCCATCAGTGCCGACAGGAACACTGAAGCTTTCTTT
NA | TRBJ1-3 | TRBV5-1 | NA | CASSPDSPGNTIYF | TGCGCCAGCAGCCCGGACAGTCCCGGAAACACCATATATTTT
once | TRBJ1-2 | TRBV4-1 | TRBD1 | CASSQGQGALGNYGYTF | TGCGCCAGCAGCCAAGGGCAGGGGGCTCTTGGGAACTATGGCTACACCTTC
once | TRBJ1-5 | TRBV24-1 | TRBD1 | CATSDRTGGTGQPQHF | TGTGCCACCAGTGATCGGACAGGGGGGACGGGACAGCCCCAGCATTTT
NA | TRBJ2-1 | TRBV27 | NA | CASSLSRGSYNEQFF | TGTGCCAGCAGTTTAAGTCGGGGTTCCTACAATGAGCAGTTCTTC
NA | TRBJ2-3 | TRBV7-2 | TRBD2 | CASSSGGGGDTQYF | TGTGCCAGCAGCTCCGGGGGGGGTGGAGATACGCAGTATTTT
NA | TRBJ1-5 | TRBV6-1 | NA | CASSDRYLSNQPQHF | TGTGCCAGCAGTGACAGATACCTTAGCAATCAGCCCCAGCATTTT
NA | TRBJ1-5 | TRBV6-6 | TRBD1 | CASSYSGTGPNQPQHF | TGTGCCAGCAGTTACTCCGGGACAGGACCCAATCAGCCCCAGCATTTT
NA | TRBJ1-4 | TRBV2 | TRBD1 | CASSDGQGGNGEKLFF | TGTGCCAGCAGTGATGGACAGGGGGGGAACGGTGAAAAACTGTTTTTT
once | TRBJ1-2 | TRBV15 | TRBD1 | CATRGQGEGYTF | TGTGCCACCAGAGGGCAGGGGGAAGGCTACACCTTC
NA | TRBJ2-7 | TRBV7-9 | TRBD2 | CASSPELAGAYEQYF | TGTGCCAGCAGCCCCGAGCTAGCGGGGGCCTACGAGCAGTACTTC
NA | TRBJ2-5 | TRBV5-1 | NA | CASSLEDIGETQYF | TGCGCCAGCAGCTTGGAGGACATCGGGGAGACCCAGTACTTC
NA | TRBJ2-2 | TRBV5-6 | TRBD2 | CASSSLSSGGTGELFF | TGTGCCAGCAGCTCCTTAAGTAGCGGGGGTACCGGGGAGCTGTTTTTT
NA | TRBJ2-7 | TRBV18 | NA | CASSPGRPGGDEQYF | TGTGCCAGCTCACCGGGCAGGCCCGGAGGCGACGAGCAGTACTTC
NA | TRBJ1-1 | TRBV27 | NA | CASSPWAAGEAFF | TGTGCCAGCAGTCCTTGGGCAGCGGGTGAAGCTTTCTTT
NA | TRBJ1-1 | TRBV20-1 | NA | CSASGGLEAFF | TGCAGTGCTAGCGGAGGCCTTGAAGCTTTCTTT
once | TRBJ2-1 | TRBV7-9 | TRBD1 | CASSAPGTGNNEQFF | TGTGCCAGCAGCGCCCCCGGGACAGGGAACAATGAGCAGTTCTTC
NA | TRBJ2-5 | TRBV28 | NA | CASSLYGQPGYF | TGTGCCAGCAGTTTATATGGACAACCCGGGTACTTC